Shown below are 31 T cell receptor beta chains from a single sample sequenced in a study of beta chain features in type 1 diabetes. Every isolated RNA sample was fully reverse transcribed, so sequencing captured expressed TCRB transcripts. Clones were read by immunoSEQ multiplex PCR, and TCRdb kept only the in-frame ones, dropping some. Of roughly 610,000 clones in the sample, 15% were seen once. The sample taken for sequencing was naive CD4+ T cells from blood. These receptors were taken from a young man in good health.

Only a few counts were recorded for this clone. This chain uses TRBV30 with TRBJ1-2; D is possibly TRBD1 (6 bases). The CDR3 is made up of 12 amino acids. Trimming took 4 bases from V and 7 from J, leaving 13 bases between them. CDR1 and CDR2 (germline): GTSNPN, SVGIG (reference sequence). As DNA, the CDR3 is TGTGCCTGGACCCTAGGGGGGGGTGGCTACACCTTC. Amino acid sequence: CAWTLGGGGYTF.

V usage is TRBV7-2 and J usage is TRBJ2-2; 8 nucleotides line up with TRBD2. The J segment lost 5 bases and the V segment lost 8 bases, leaving 4 bases of the junction unmatched. Per the germline V gene, CDR1 is SGHTA and CDR2 is FQGNSA. CDR3 length: 13 residues. The CDR3 loop is CASWAGGTGELFF. CDR3 coding DNA: TGTGCCAGCTGGGCGGGAGGTACCGGGGAGCTGTTTTTT.

This clone showed up just once. The chain couples TRBV7-2 to TRBJ2-1; D unclear. The CDR3 has 15 residues. The V gene lost 4 bases and the J gene lost 1 base, with 11 bases spanning the gap. From germline, CDR1 is SGHTA and CDR2 FQGNSA. CDR3 sequence: CASSSGPESYNEQFF. The CDR3 bases are TGTGCCAGCAGCTCCGGACCGGAGTCCTACAATGAGCAGTTCTTC.

The chain employs TRBV7-2 and TRBJ2-7; D may be TRBD1 (7 bases). Germline V gene sequence: CDR1 SGHTA, CDR2 FQGNSA. This CDR3 is built from 15 residues. With 5 bases removed from V and 3 bases from J, the gap between germline ends came to 17 bases. The CDR3 region is CASSRQGGENYEQYF. For the CDR3, the DNA is TGTGCCAGCAGCCGCCAGGGGGGCGAAAACTACGAGCAGTACTTC.

This clone has only a few counts. The same CDR3 also results from other DNA sequences found in this sample. Here the CDR3 reads CASSLEGRGYTF. DNA for the CDR3: TGTGCCAGCAGTCTAGAGGGGAGAGGCTACACCTTC. This chain connects TRBV27 to TRBJ1-2; D perhaps matches TRBD1 (5 bases). The CDR3 runs to 12 residues. Germline V gene lookup returns CDR1 MNHEY and CDR2 SMNVEV (reference sequence). V lost 5 bases, J lost 8 bases, and 12 bases lay in between.

The V and J genes are TRBV7-2 and TRBJ1-1; no reliable D call. The V and J ends lost 6 bases and 5 bases respectively, with 10 bases between them. This CDR3 contains 12 residues. Germline V lookup: CDR1 SGHTA, CDR2 FQGNSA. The CDR3 nucleotides read TGTGCCAGCAGACAAGACGTGACTGAAGCTTTCTTT. Encoded protein: CASRQDVTEAFF.

This chain connects TRBV5-4 to TRBJ2-3; 7 nucleotides match TRBD2. Trimming removed 2 bases from V and 0 bases from J; junction bases left unmatched: 6. Germline V gene data show CDR1 as SGHNT and CDR2 as YYREEE (reference sequence). The CDR3 is made up of 16 amino acids. The CDR3 reads CASSLGLAESTDTQYF. The CDR3 region has the DNA TGTGCCAGCAGCTTAGGGCTAGCGGAAAGCACAGATACGCAGTATTTT.

This clone was picked up a small number of times. The CDR3 bases are TGTGCCAGCAGCCCAGGACAGGGTCATCTTACACAAGAGACCCAGTACTTC. Its protein product is CASSPGQGHLTQETQYF. This chain connects TRBV5-4 to TRBJ2-5, with TRBD1 matching 8 bases. After removal of 4 bases from V and 2 bases from J, the junction contained 13 bases not matched to a gene. The V gene's germline CDR1 is SGHNT and CDR2 YYREEE (reference sequence). CDR3 length equals 17 residues.

This rearrangement joins TRBV7-8 to TRBJ2-5; 8 bases map to TRBD1. V dropped 2 bases and J dropped 4; count of bases not matched to a gene: 15. The CDR3 sequence is 18 residues long. In germline, CDR1 is SGHVS, CDR2 FQNEAQ. The CDR3 nucleotides are TGTGCCAGCAGCTTACGGCCGAGGACAGGGTATATTGCAGAGACCCAGTACTTC. Residues: CASSLRPRTGYIAETQYF.

J is TRBJ1-5 and V is TRBV5-1; 7 bases are a match to TRBD1. V lost 1 base and J lost 11; bases outside the gene matches: 12. This CDR3 has 15 residues. Germline CDR1 reads SGHRS; CDR2 reads YFSETQ. The DNA of the CDR3 is TGCGCCAGCAGCTTGACCCCGGACAGGCCTTGGGCCCAGCATTTT. Amino acid sequence: CASSLTPDRPWAQHF. Filled out from reference TRBV5-1 and TRBJ1-5, the complete variable domain reads KAGVTQTPRYLIKTRGQQVTLSCSPISGHRSVSWYQQTPGQGLQFLFEYFSETQRNKGNFPGRFSGRQFSNSRSEMNVSTLELGDSALYLCASSLTPDRPWAQHFGDGTRLSIL.

A word on this clone: A read error may account for a junction end that differs from germline. The chain carries TRBV11-2 and TRBJ2-4, with D perhaps TRBD1 or TRBD2 (6 bases each). From germline, CDR1 is SGHAT and CDR2 FQNNGV. The CDR3 spans 13 residues. The CDR3 sequence is CASSFQGGNIRYF. As DNA, the CDR3 is TGTGCCAGCAGCTTCCAAGGGGGGAACATTCGGTACTTC.

This chain joins TRBV28 and TRBJ2-7; 8 bases are a match to TRBD2. V was clipped by 8 bases and J by 2 bases; unmatched bases: 5. CDR3 length: 13 residues. Germline CDR1 and CDR2: MDHEN and SYDVKM. This CDR3 reads CASGGGGTYEQYF. CDR3 DNA: TGTGCCAGCGGCGGCGGGGGGACCTACGAGCAGTACTTC.

The chain is built from TRBV27 and TRBJ1-5, with D unresolved. The CDR3 extends over 14 amino acids. CDR1 is MNHEY, CDR2 SMNVEV, per germline (reference sequence). Trimming shortened V by 10 bases and J by 4 bases, and 17 bases separated the two germline ends. The CDR3 loop reads CATRSGELNQPQHF. CDR3 DNA sequence: TGTGCCACCCGGAGTGGGGAGTTGAATCAGCCCCAGCATTTT.

As concerns this clone: Mismatch with germline at one junction end may stem from a read error. The chain has TRBV30 and TRBJ2-5, with D possibly TRBD1 on 5 matching bases. The end of the DNA is better explained by TRBJ2-7, so the J call may be wrong. The germline V gene encodes CDR1 GTSNPN and CDR2 SVGIG (reference sequence). CDR3 length equals 14 residues. The CDR3 sequence is CAWSDKRGSHEQYF. The CDR3 nucleotides are TGTGCCTGGAGTGATAAAAGGGGCTCCCACGAGCAGTACTTC.

Only a few counts were recorded for this clone. The chain couples TRBV6-6 to TRBJ1-2; D remains ambiguous. Germline V gene sequence: CDR1 MNHNY, CDR2 SVGAGI (reference sequence). Trimming removed 4 bases at V and 8 bases at J, with 11 bases between. The CDR3 length is 12 residues. CDR3 in DNA: TGTGCCAGCAGTTCCACCGCCGGGGGCTACACCTTC. Its protein is CASSSTAGGYTF.

This clone was seen only a few times. J is TRBJ1-4 and V is TRBV10-3; TRBD1 is a possible D gene (5 bases). The CDR3 runs 13 residues. CDR1 is ENHRY, CDR2 SYGVKD, per germline. Between the trimmed V and J ends, which lost 7 bases and 6 bases, there was a span of 12 bases. The CDR3 reads CAIKGGRDEKLFF. DNA of the CDR3: TGTGCCATCAAAGGCGGCAGGGATGAAAAACTGTTTTTT.

This clone occurred a few times. The rearrangement uses TRBV28 and TRBJ2-1, with TRBD2 identical over 8 bases. The length of the CDR3 is 15 residues. The J segment lost 7 bases and the V segment lost 6 bases, leaving 11 bases of the junction unmatched. Germline-derived CDR1 and CDR2 are MDHEN and SYDVKM. CDR3 region: CASRNSGVGLNEQFF. Written as DNA, the CDR3 is TGTGCCAGCAGAAATAGCGGGGTGGGCTTGAATGAGCAGTTCTTC. Combining the CDR3 with reference TRBV28 and TRBJ2-1 gives the whole variable domain DVKVTQSSRYLVKRTGEKVFLECVQDMDHENMFWYRQDPGLGLRLIYFSYDVKMKEKGDIPEGYSVSREKKERFSLILESASTNQTSMYLCASRNSGVGLNEQFFGPGTRLTVL.

This clone came up a few times. The V call is TRBV5-1, the J call TRBJ2-2; 8 positions match TRBD1. J gave up 3 bases and V 4 bases, and 14 bases lay outside the gene matches. This CDR3 has 18 residues. Germline V gene lookup returns CDR1 SGHRS and CDR2 YFSETQ. Here the CDR3 reads CASSPPYGQGRYTGELFF. CDR3 DNA sequence: TGCGCCAGCAGCCCGCCCTATGGACAGGGAAGATACACCGGGGAGCTGTTTTTT.

The rearrangement uses TRBV9 and TRBJ1-1; 7 positions agree with TRBD1. V dropped 0 bases and J dropped 10; count of bases not matched to a gene: 12. The CDR3 is 15 amino acids. Germline V gives CDR1 SGDLS, CDR2 YYNGEE. The DNA of the CDR3 is TGTGCCAGCAGCGTAGACCTTTCAGGGGGGCCTGGAGCTTTCTTT. Protein: CASSVDLSGGPGAFF.

The chain joins TRBV28 to TRBJ1-6; D is possibly TRBD1 (6 bases). This CDR3 has 18 amino acids. Trimming removed 6 bases at V and 0 bases at J, with 18 bases between. Germline CDR1 MDHEN, CDR2 SYDVKM. The CDR3 loop is CASSPAGDRPSYNSPLHF. The CDR3 nucleotides are TGTGCCAGCAGCCCCGCAGGGGACCGACCCTCCTATAATTCACCCCTCCACTTT.

Only a few counts were recorded for this clone. The chain employs TRBV27 and TRBJ1-1; 8 bases are shared with TRBD1. Germline trimming cut 5 bases from V and 5 bases from J; bases unmatched to any gene: 10. Looked up from germline, CDR1 is MNHEY and CDR2 is SMNVEV (reference sequence). This CDR3 is built from 15 residues. This CDR3 is CASSPGTGRVTEAFF. CDR3 in DNA: TGTGCCAGCAGTCCCGGGACAGGTAGGGTAACTGAAGCTTTCTTT.

This clone was observed a handful of times. The chain carries TRBV20-1 and TRBJ2-4; D unresolved. The CDR3 totals 11 residues. Trimming cost V 5 bases and J 9 bases, with 11 bases left between them. Germline V CDR1 and CDR2: DFQATT, SNEGSKA (reference sequence). CDR3 DNA sequence: TGCAGTGCTTCTCCCTCAAGCATTCAGTACTTC. This sequence encodes CSASPSSIQYF.

Only a few counts were recorded for this clone. The chain couples TRBV7-2 to TRBJ2-7, with a possible D match to TRBD1 (6 bases). This CDR3 region has 14 residues. Trimming cost V 6 bases and J 4 bases, with 16 bases left between them. CDR1 is SGHTA and CDR2 is FQGNSA in the germline V gene. CDR3 in DNA: TGTGCCAGCAGTCGGACGAGGGGGACGTACGAGCAGTACTTC. Translating gives CASSRTRGTYEQYF.

This chain links TRBV5-4 with TRBJ1-2; D remains ambiguous. V lost 5 bases and J lost 5, with 19 bases in between. The CDR3 consists of 15 residues. CDR1 and CDR2 (germline): SGHNT, YYREEE (reference sequence). The CDR3 nucleotides are TGTGCCAGCAGGGCCGACCAGACACGCGCATATGGCTACACCTTC. Its protein product is CASRADQTRAYGYTF.

The CDR3 sequence: CASSFSRAYNEQFF. CDR3 sequence (DNA): TGTGCCAGCAGTTTCTCCCGCGCCTACAATGAGCAGTTCTTC. This chain links TRBV27 with TRBJ2-1; D ambiguous. Germline V gives CDR1 MNHEY, CDR2 SMNVEV (reference sequence). Trimming left V 3 bases short and J 2 bases short, with 8 bases between. The CDR3 is 14 amino acids.

There are a few counts of this clone. CDR3 bases: TGTGCCAGCAGCCAAACGCGGGGCTCCTACAATGAGCAGTTCTTC. Protein product: CASSQTRGSYNEQFF. The chain couples TRBV19 to TRBJ2-1, with D tentatively TRBD2 (6 bases). Germline values: CDR1 LNHDA, CDR2 SQIVND (reference sequence). Trimming stripped 9 bases from V and 0 bases from J, with 15 bases between. This CDR3 contains 15 residues.

The table lists this clone with a few counts. The sample carries other DNA sequences with the same CDR3. The V gene is TRBV7-2, the J gene TRBJ2-3; D is unclear. The CDR3 has 12 residues. CDR1 is SGHTA, CDR2 FQGNSA, per germline. The ends were cut back, 6 bases at V and 3 bases at J, with 7 bases in the middle. For the CDR3, the DNA is TGTGCCAGCAGGTTGGGGACAGATACGCAGTATTTT. As protein: CASRLGTDTQYF.

The CDR3 protein is CASSRPGTGGRYEQYF. CDR3 nucleotides: TGTGCCAGCAGTCGGCCTGGGACAGGGGGCCGCTACGAGCAGTACTTC. J is TRBJ2-7 and V is TRBV27, with TRBD1 matching over 12 bases. Germline loops: CDR1 MNHEY, CDR2 SMNVEV (reference sequence). V shed 5 bases and J 3 bases; nucleotides not matched to a gene: 8. The CDR3 consists of 16 residues.

The rearrangement links TRBV5-6 to TRBJ2-1; a weak D match, TRBD2 (7 bases). CDR3 length: 16 residues. Germline V gene lookup returns CDR1 SGHDT and CDR2 YYEEEE. Deletions cut 6 bases from V and 5 bases from J, with 21 bases between. The CDR3 nucleotides read TGTGCCAGCACCCCACTCGGGGGGCGCCGAGACAATGAGCAGTTCTTC. Its protein is CASTPLGGRRDNEQFF.

The chain is built from TRBV6-6 and TRBJ1-1, with D possibly being TRBD1 (5 bases). The CDR3 length is 13 residues. The germline V gene has CDR1 MNHNY and CDR2 SVGAGI (reference sequence). V was shortened by 5 bases and J by 3 bases, with 10 bases between the two germline ends. In nucleotides, the CDR3 is TGTGCCAGCAGTCGACTGGGGGACACTGAAGCTTTCTTT. Residues: CASSRLGDTEAFF.

The rearrangement links TRBV27 to TRBJ2-7; maybe TRBD1 (5 bases). This CDR3 comprises 15 residues. The germline V and J ends were trimmed by 6 bases and 4 bases, with 19 bases remaining between them. Germline V gene data show CDR1 as MNHEY and CDR2 as SMNVEV (reference sequence). The CDR3, as DNA: TGTGCCAGCAGGCTCGCTTGGCAGGGCGCGTACGAGCAGTACTTC. Its protein product is CASRLAWQGAYEQYF.